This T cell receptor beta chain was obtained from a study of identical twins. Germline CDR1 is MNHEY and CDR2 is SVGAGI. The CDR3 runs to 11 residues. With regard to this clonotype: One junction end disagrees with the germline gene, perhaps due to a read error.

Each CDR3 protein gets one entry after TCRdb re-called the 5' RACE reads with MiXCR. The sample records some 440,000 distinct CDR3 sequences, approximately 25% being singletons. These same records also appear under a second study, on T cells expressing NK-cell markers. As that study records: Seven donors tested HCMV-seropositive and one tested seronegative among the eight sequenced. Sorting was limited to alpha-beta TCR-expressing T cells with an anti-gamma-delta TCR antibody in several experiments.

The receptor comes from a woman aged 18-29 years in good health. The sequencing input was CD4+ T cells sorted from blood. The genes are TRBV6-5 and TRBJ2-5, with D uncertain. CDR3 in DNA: TGTGCCAGTAGTTACCTGAAGACCCAGTACTTC. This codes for CASSYLKTQYF.